This is a list of T cell receptor beta chains from one sample in a study of radiation and T cells in renal cell carcinoma. Measured with immunoSEQ multiplex PCR; TCRdb has only the in-frame clones, and not every one. In the table there are 95,000 or so clones, roughly 90% of which are singletons. This specimen consisted of blood, obtained from a patient whose treatment included radiotherapy and nephrectomy. The receptors shown here come from a man aged 50 or older with renal cell carcinoma. Each CDR3 is given with its conserved first and last residue. Size is stated for part of the rows, as once, few or many counts, or as a class when the clone is expanded.

V | size | CDR3
TRBV18 | - | CASSPGDQPQHF
TRBV19 | - | CASSIGPEVLYEQYF
TRBV27 | - | CASRQLAGSYEQYF
TRBV14 | - | CASSLLTSGGAAYEQYF
TRBV13 | - | CASSRDRASGNTIYF
TRBV6-5 | - | CASSYSSHEVYEQYF
TRBV11-2 | - | CASSWSGVQTDTQYF
TRBV4-2 | - | CASSGLPDGGELFF
TRBV27 | - | CASRRPGTYNEQFF
TRBV13 | - | CASSYLNEQFF
TRBV7-9 | - | CASTRGDRANEQYF
TRBV11-2 | - | CASSLGDSQGEQYF
TRBV19 | - | CASSIGPGRNSPLHF
TRBV7-2 | once | CASSLDTPTDTQYF
TRBV4-3 | once | CASSPQGSETQYF
TRBV6-5 | - | CASSYSGLGNTEAFF
TRBV6-5 | - | CASSPPYGSYEQYF
TRBV9 | - | CASSPYPDTNTEAFF
TRBV27 | - | CASSKGVTGSQGNYGYTF
TRBV5-1 | - | CASMYAEGGSGELFF
TRBV6-5 | - | CASSQGGNTEAFF
TRBV30 | - | CAWSVGSSGETQYF
TRBV9 | - | CASSDQGLDNEQFF
TRBV10-3 | - | CAISAQTGGNYEQYF
TRBV19 | - | CASSIGAGHTGEQYF
TRBV5-1 | - | CASSPGQSYNSPLHF
TRBV9 | - | CASSVDRRDRGRTEAFF
TRBV5-6 | - | CASSLGQGVHEQFF
TRBV13 | - | CASRPTGVVSTPTNEKLFF
TRBV5-1 | - | CASSLEGTGLNYGYTF
TRBV6-5 | few | CASVSGTEAFF
TRBV5-1 | - | CASSLVAGGEETQYF
TRBV9 | - | CASSVGSWDEQYF
TRBV18 | - | CASSPPVASGLQETQYF
TRBV10-2 | - | CASSDHLPGELFF
TRBV30 | - | CAWRAHLGLAGGNTGELFF
TRBV4-3 | - | CASSQENRVNTEAFF
TRBV30 | - | CAWSEGDSGNTIYF
TRBV11-2 | - | CASSLGSYNEQFF
TRBV7-9 | few | CASSSERTVGNTIYF
TRBV7-6 | - | CASSGGQGRNEQYF
TRBV5-4 | - | CASSLASSAGIQYF
TRBV5-1 | - | CASSLRGGPGELFF
TRBV4-1 | - | CASKGTNEKLFF
TRBV7-2 | few | CASSFQGVNTEAFF
TRBV7-9 | - | CASSYSRTALTRPQETQYF
TRBV7-6 | - | CASSSLAGTDGYTF
TRBV11-1 | - | CASSLVLDPDTQYF